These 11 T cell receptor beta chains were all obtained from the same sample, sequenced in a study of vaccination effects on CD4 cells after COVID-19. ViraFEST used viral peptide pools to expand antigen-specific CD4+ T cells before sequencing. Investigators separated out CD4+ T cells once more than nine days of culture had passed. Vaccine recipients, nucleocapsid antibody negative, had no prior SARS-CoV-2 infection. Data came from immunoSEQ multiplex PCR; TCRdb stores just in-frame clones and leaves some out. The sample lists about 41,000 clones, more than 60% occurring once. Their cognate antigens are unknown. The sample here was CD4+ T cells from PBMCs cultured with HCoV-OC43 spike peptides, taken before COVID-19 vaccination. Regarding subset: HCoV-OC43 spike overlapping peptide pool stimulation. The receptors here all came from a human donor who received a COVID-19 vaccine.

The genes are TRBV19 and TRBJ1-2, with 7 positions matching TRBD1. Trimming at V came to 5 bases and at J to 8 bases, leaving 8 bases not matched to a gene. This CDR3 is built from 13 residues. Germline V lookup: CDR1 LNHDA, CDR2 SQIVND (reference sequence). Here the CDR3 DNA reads TGTGCCAGTAGTTCGACAGGGCCGCTAGGCTACACCTTC. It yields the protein CASSSTGPLGYTF. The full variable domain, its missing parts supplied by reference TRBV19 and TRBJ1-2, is DGGITQSPKYLFRKEGQNVTLSCEQNLNHDAMYWYRQDPGQGLRLIYYSQIVNDFQKGDIAEGYSVSREKKESFPLTVTSAQKNPTAFYLCASSSTGPLGYTFGSGTRLTVV.

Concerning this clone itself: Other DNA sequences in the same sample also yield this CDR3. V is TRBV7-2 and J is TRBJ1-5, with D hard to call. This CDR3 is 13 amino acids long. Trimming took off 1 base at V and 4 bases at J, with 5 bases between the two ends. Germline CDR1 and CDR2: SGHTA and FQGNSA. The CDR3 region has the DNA TGTGCCAGCAGCTTAGGAGTGAATCAGCCCCAGCATTTT. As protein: CASSLGVNQPQHF.

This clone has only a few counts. CDR3 nucleotides: TGTGCCATCAGTGACCATTCAACCGGGACAGGGAACTATGGCTACACCTTC. Amino acids: CAISDHSTGTGNYGYTF. This chain connects TRBV10-3 to TRBJ1-2; TRBD1 agrees at 9 bases. Trimming removed 3 bases from V and 2 bases from J; junction bases left unmatched: 10. The CDR3 extends over 17 amino acids. Per the germline V gene, CDR1 is ENHRY and CDR2 is SYGVKD.

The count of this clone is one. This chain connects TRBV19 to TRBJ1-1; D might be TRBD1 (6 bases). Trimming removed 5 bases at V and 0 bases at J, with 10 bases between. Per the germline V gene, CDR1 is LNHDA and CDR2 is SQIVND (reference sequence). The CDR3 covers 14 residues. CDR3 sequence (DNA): TGTGCCAGTAGTTTGGACAGTTTGAACACTGAAGCTTTCTTT. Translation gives CASSLDSLNTEAFF.

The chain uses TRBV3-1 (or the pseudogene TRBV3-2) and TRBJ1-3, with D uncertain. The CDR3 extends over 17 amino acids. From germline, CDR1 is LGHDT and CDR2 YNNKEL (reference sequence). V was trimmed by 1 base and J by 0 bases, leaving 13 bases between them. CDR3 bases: TGTGCCAGCAGCCAAGCAAACGACGGTTACTCTGGAAACACCATATATTTT. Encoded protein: CASSQANDGYSGNTIYF.

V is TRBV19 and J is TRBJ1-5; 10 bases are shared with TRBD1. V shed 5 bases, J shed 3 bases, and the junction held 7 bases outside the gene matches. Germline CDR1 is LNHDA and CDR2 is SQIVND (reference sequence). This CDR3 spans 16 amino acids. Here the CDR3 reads CASSPRTGGSNQPQHF. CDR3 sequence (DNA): TGTGCCAGTAGTCCTCGGACAGGGGGTTCCAATCAGCCCCAGCATTTT.

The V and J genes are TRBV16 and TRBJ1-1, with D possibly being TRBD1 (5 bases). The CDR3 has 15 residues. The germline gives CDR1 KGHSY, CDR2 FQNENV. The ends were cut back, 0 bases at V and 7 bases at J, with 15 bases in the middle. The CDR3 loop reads CASSQSWGKFGEAFF. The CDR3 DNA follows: TGTGCCAGCAGCCAATCTTGGGGGAAGTTCGGTGAAGCTTTCTTT. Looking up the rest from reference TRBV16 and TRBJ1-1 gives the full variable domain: GEEVAQTPKHLVRGEGQKAKLYCAPIKGHSYVFWYQQVLKNEFKFLISFQNENVFDETGMPKERFSAKCLPNSPCSLEIQATKLEDSAVYFCASSQSWGKFGEAFFGQGTRLTVV.

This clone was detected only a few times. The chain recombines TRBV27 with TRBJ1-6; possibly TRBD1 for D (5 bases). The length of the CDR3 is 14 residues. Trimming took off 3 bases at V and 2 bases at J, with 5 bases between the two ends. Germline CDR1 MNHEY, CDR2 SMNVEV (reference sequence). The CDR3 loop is CASSLGAYNSPLHF. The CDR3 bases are TGTGCCAGCAGTTTGGGGGCCTATAATTCACCCCTCCACTTT.

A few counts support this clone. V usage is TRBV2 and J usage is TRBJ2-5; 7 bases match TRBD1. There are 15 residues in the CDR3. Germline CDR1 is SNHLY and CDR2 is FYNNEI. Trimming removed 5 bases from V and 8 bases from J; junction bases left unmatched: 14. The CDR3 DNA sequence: TGTGCCAGCAGTCAAGGCCGGGACAGCCTAAATACCCAGTACTTC. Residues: CASSQGRDSLNTQYF. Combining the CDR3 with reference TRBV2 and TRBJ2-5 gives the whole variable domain EPEVTQTPSHQVTQMGQEVILRCVPISNHLYFYWYRQILGQKVEFLVSFYNNEISEKSEIFDDQFSVERPDGSNFTLKIRSTKLEDSAMYFCASSQGRDSLNTQYFGPGTRLLVL.

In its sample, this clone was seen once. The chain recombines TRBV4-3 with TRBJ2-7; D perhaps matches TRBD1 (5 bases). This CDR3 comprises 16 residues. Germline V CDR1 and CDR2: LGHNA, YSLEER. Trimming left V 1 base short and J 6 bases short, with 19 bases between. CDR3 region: CASSQVAGQGFGEQYF. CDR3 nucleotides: TGCGCCAGCAGCCAAGTGGCCGGGCAGGGATTCGGCGAGCAGTACTTC.

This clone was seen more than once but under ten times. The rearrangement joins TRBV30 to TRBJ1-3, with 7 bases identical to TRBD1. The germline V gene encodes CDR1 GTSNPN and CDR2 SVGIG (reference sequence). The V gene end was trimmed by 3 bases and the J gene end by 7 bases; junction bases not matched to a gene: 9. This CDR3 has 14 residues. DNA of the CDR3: TGTGCCTGGAGCCCGCCGGGACAGTTCAACACCATATATTTT. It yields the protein CAWSPPGQFNTIYF.